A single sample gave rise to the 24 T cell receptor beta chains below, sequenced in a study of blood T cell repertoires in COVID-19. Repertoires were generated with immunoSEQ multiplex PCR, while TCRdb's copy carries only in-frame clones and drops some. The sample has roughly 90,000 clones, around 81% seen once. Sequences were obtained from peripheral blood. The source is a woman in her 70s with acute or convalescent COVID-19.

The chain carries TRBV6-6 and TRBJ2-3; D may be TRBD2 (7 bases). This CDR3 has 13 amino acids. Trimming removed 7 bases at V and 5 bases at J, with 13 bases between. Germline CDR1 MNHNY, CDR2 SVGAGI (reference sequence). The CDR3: CASKGGARDTQYF. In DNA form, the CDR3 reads TGTGCCAGCAAAGGGGGGGCCAGAGATACGCAGTATTTT.

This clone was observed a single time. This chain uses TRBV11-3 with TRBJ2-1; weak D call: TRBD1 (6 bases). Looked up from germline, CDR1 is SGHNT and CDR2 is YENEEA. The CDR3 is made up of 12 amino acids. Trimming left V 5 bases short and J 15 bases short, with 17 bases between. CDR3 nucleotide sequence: TGTGCCAGCAGCCCTGAGGGGGAGAAACTGTTCTTC. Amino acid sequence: CASSPEGEKLFF.

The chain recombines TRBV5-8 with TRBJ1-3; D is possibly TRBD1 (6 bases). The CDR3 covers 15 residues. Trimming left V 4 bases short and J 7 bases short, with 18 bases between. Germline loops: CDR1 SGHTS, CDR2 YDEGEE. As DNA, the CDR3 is TGTGCCAGCAGCCGCCAGGGGACACCGCAGAACACCATATATTTT. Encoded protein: CASSRQGTPQNTIYF.

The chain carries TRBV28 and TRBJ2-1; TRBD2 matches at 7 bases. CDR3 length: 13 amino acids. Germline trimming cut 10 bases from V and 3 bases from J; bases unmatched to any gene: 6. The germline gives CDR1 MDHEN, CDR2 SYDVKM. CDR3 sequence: CAITSGVYNEQFF. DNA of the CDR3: TGTGCCATTACGAGCGGGGTCTACAATGAGCAGTTCTTC.

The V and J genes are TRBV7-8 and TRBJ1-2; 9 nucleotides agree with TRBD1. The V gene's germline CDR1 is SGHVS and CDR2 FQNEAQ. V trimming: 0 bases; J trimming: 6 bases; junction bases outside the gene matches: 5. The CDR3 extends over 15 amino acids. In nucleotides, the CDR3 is TGTGCCAGCAGCTTAGCGAAGGGACAGGGTCATGGCTACACCTTC. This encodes CASSLAKGQGHGYTF.

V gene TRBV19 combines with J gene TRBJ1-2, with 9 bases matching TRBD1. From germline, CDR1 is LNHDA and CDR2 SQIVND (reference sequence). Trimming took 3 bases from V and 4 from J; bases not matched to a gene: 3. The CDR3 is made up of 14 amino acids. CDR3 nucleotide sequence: TGTGCCAGTAGTATTGGGGGACAGGGCTATGGCTACACCTTC. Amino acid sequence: CASSIGGQGYGYTF.

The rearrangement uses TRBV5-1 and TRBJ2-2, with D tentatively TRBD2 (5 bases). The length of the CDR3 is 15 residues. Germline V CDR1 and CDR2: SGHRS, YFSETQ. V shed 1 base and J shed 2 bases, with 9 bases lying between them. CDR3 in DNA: TGCGCCAGCAGCTTGATTACGGGAAACACCGGGGAGCTGTTTTTT. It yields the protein CASSLITGNTGELFF. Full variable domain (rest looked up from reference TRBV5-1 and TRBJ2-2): KAGVTQTPRYLIKTRGQQVTLSCSPISGHRSVSWYQQTPGQGLQFLFEYFSETQRNKGNFPGRFSGRQFSNSRSEMNVSTLELGDSALYLCASSLITGNTGELFFGEGSRLTVL.

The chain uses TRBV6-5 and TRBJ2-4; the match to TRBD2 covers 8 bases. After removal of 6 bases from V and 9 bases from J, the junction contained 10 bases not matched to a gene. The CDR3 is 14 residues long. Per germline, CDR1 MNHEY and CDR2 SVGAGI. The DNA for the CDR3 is TGTGCCAGCAGCCCGGGCGGGGGGTCAGGCATTCAGTACTTC. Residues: CASSPGGGSGIQYF.

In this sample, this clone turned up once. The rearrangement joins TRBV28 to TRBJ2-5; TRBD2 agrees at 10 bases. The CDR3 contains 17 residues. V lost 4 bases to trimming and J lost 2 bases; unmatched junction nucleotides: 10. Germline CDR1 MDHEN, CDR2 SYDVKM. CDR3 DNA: TGTGCCAGCAGTTCAAGAGCAGCGGGGGGGCGGCAAGAGACCCAGTACTTC. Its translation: CASSSRAAGGRQETQYF.

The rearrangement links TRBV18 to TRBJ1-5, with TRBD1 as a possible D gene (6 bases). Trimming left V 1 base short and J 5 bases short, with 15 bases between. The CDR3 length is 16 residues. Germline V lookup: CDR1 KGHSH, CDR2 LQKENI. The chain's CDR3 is CASSPLGGGQDQPQHF. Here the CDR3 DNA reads TGTGCCAGCTCACCACTGGGGGGGGGCCAGGATCAGCCCCAGCATTTT.

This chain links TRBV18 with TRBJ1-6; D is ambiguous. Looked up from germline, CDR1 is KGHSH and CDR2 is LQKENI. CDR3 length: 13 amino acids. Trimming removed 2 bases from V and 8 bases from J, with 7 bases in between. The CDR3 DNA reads TGTGCCAGCTCACCAAGGCGGGATTCACCCCTCCACTTT. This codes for CASSPRRDSPLHF.

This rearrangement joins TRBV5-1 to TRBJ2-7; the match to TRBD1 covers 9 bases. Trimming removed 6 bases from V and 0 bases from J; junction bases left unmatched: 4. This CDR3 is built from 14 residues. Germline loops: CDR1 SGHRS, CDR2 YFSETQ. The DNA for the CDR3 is TGCGCCAGCACACTGACAGGGGGCTCCTACGAGCAGTACTTC. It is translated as CASTLTGGSYEQYF.

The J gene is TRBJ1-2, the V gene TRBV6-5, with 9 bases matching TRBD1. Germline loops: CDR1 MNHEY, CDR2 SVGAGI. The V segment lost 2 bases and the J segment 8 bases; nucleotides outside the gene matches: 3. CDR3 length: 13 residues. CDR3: CASSYRDRAGYTF. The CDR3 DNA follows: TGTGCCAGCAGTTACCGGGACAGGGCGGGCTACACCTTC.

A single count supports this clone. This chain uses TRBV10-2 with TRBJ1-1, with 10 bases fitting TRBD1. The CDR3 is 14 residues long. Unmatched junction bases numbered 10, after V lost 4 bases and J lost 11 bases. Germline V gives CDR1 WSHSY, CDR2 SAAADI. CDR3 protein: CASSGGQGTSRAFF. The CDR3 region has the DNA TGCGCCAGCAGTGGGGGACAGGGGACCAGTCGGGCTTTCTTT.

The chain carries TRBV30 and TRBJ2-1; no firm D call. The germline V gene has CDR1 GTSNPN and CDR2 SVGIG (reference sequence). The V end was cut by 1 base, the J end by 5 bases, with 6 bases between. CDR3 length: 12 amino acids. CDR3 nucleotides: TGTGCCTGGAGTGATGCGGACAATGAGCAGTTCTTC. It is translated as CAWSDADNEQFF.

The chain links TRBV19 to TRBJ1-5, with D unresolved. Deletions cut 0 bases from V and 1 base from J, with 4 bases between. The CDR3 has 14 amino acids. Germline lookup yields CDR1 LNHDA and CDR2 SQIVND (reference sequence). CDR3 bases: TGTGCCAGTAGTATAGACCTCAGCAATCAGCCCCAGCATTTT. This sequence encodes CASSIDLSNQPQHF. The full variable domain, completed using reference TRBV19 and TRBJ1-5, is DGGITQSPKYLFRKEGQNVTLSCEQNLNHDAMYWYRQDPGQGLRLIYYSQIVNDFQKGDIAEGYSVSREKKESFPLTVTSAQKNPTAFYLCASSIDLSNQPQHFGDGTRLSIL.

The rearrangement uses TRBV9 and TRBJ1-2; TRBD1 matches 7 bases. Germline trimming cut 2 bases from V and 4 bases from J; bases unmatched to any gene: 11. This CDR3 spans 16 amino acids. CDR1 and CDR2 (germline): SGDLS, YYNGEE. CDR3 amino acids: CASSVLTGRSVYGYTF. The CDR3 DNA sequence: TGTGCCAGCAGCGTTCTGACAGGGAGGTCTGTCTATGGCTACACCTTC.

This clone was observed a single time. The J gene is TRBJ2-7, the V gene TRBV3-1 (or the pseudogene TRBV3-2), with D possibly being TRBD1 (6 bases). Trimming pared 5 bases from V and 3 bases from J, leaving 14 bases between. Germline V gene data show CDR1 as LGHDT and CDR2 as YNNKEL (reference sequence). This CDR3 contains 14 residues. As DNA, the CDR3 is TGTGCCAGCAGCTACCGGGACACCAACTACGAGCAGTACTTC. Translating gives CASSYRDTNYEQYF.

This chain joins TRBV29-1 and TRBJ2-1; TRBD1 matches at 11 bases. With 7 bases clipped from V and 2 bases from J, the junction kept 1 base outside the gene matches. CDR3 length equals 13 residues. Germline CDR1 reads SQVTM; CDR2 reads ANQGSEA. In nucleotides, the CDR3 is TGCAGCGGGGGACAGGGGGCCTACAATGAGCAGTTCTTC. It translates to CSGGQGAYNEQFF.

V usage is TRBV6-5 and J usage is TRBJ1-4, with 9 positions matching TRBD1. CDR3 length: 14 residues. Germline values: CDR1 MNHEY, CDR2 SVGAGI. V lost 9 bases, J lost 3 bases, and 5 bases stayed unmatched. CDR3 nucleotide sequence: TGTGCCAGTGAACAGGGGGCCTCTAATGAAAAACTGTTTTTT. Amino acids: CASEQGASNEKLFF.

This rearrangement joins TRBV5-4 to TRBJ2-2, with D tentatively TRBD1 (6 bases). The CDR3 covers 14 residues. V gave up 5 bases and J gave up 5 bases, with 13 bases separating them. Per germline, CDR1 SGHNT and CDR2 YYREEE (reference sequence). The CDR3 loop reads CASSSSTGTGELFF. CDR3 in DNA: TGTGCCAGCAGTTCTTCTACAGGGACCGGGGAGCTGTTTTTT.

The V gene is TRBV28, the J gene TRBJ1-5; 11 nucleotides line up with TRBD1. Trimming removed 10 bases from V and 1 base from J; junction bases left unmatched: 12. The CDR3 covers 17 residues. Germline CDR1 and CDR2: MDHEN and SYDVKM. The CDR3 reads CAIRTGGAMFSNQPQHF. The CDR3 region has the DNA TGTGCCATCCGGACAGGGGGCGCCATGTTCAGCAATCAGCCCCAGCATTTT.

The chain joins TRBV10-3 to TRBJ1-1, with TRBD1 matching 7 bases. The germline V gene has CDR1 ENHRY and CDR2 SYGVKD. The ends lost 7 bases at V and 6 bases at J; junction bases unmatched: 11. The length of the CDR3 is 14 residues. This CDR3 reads CAINQQGLVAEAFF. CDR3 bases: TGTGCCATCAACCAACAGGGGCTAGTTGCTGAAGCTTTCTTT.

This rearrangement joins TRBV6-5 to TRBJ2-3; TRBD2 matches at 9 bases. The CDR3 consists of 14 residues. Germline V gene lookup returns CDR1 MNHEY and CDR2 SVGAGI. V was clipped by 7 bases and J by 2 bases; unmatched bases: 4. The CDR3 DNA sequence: TGTGCCAGCACTCTAGCGGGGCCCACAGATACGCAGTATTTT. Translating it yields CASTLAGPTDTQYF.